Each of the 8 T cell receptor beta chains below was sequenced from the same sample in a study of blood T cell repertoires in COVID-19. TCRdb's copy holds only in-frame clones and misses some; the assay was immunoSEQ multiplex PCR. The profile shows under 350,000 clones, 65% to 90% of them singletons. The sequenced material came from PBMCs or T cells enriched from blood (not recorded which). The receptor set was obtained from a woman in her 40s with acute COVID-19.

This sequence joins TRBV7-2 and TRBJ2-1; 10 bases are shared with TRBD1. Germline trimming cut 3 bases from V and 6 bases from J; bases unmatched to any gene: 8. This CDR3 region has 16 residues. Looked up from germline, CDR1 is SGHTA and CDR2 is FQGNSA. CDR3 sequence (DNA): TGTGCCAGCAGCTTGTTTCGACAGGGGGCTCGCAATGAGCAGTTCTTC. It is translated as CASSLFRQGARNEQFF.

This clone appeared once. The chain links TRBV19 to TRBJ1-5; D unresolved. CDR1 is LNHDA, CDR2 SQIVND, per germline (reference sequence). The V gene lost 4 bases and the J gene lost 2 bases, with 15 bases spanning the gap. CDR3 length equals 16 residues. The CDR3 region is CASSTIEVSGNQPQHF. The DNA for the CDR3 is TGTGCCAGTAGTACCATAGAAGTCTCTGGCAATCAGCCCCAGCATTTT. The full variable domain, in which reference TRBV19 and TRBJ1-5 provide the parts outside the CDR3, is DGGITQSPKYLFRKEGQNVTLSCEQNLNHDAMYWYRQDPGQGLRLIYYSQIVNDFQKGDIAEGYSVSREKKESFPLTVTSAQKNPTAFYLCASSTIEVSGNQPQHFGDGTRLSIL.

V usage is TRBV11-3 and J usage is TRBJ2-2, with 9 positions matching TRBD1. V was pared by 4 bases and J by 5 bases, with 2 bases of the junction left unmatched. Germline V gives CDR1 SGHNT, CDR2 YENEEA. This CDR3 has 14 amino acids. CDR3 region: CASSSGTGTGELFF. CDR3 in DNA: TGTGCCAGCAGCTCCGGGACAGGGACCGGGGAGCTGTTTTTT.

The chain carries TRBV7-9 and TRBJ2-3; D possibly corresponds to TRBD2 (5 bases). With 5 bases removed from V and 6 bases from J, the gap between germline ends came to 12 bases. CDR1 and CDR2 (germline): SEHNR, FQNEAQ (reference sequence). The CDR3 totals 13 residues. The CDR3 is CASSVPGEDTQYF. CDR3 DNA: TGTGCCAGCAGCGTTCCCGGGGAGGATACGCAGTATTTT.

The V call is TRBV5-1, the J call TRBJ1-1; TRBD1 matches at 9 bases. Germline V gene data show CDR1 as SGHRS and CDR2 as YFSETQ. Germline trimming cut 1 base from V and 2 bases from J; bases unmatched to any gene: 3. There are 15 residues in the CDR3. This chain's CDR3 is CASSLQDRGNTEAFF. CDR3 in DNA: TGCGCCAGCAGCTTGCAGGACAGGGGAAACACTGAAGCTTTCTTT.

This clone appeared a single time. J is TRBJ2-5 and V is TRBV7-8, with TRBD1 matching 7 bases. Germline V lookup: CDR1 SGHVS, CDR2 FQNEAQ. V trimming: 5 bases; J trimming: 4 bases; junction bases outside the gene matches: 7. This CDR3 is built from 14 residues. The DNA of the CDR3 is TGTGCCAGCAGCCCTGGGACAGTGGGAGAGACCCAGTACTTC. This translates into CASSPGTVGETQYF.

CDR3 bases: TGTGCCAGCTCACCCGGCACAGGGCCCTACGAGCAGTACTTC. Amino acids: CASSPGTGPYEQYF. This sequence joins TRBV18 and TRBJ2-7, with a weak D call TRBD1 (6 bases). The CDR3 contains 14 residues. CDR1 and CDR2 (germline): KGHSH, LQKENI. V dropped 3 bases and J dropped 2 bases, with 11 bases sitting between them.

In its sample, this clone was seen a few times. This chain connects TRBV7-2 to TRBJ1-1; 7 bases map to TRBD1. V lost 3 bases to trimming and J lost 10 bases; unmatched junction nucleotides: 8. The germline gives CDR1 SGHTA, CDR2 FQGNSA. This CDR3 is 13 amino acids long. The CDR3 DNA reads TGTGCCAGCAGCTTTTTGGACAGGTCGGGAGCTTTCTTT. This translates into CASSFLDRSGAFF.